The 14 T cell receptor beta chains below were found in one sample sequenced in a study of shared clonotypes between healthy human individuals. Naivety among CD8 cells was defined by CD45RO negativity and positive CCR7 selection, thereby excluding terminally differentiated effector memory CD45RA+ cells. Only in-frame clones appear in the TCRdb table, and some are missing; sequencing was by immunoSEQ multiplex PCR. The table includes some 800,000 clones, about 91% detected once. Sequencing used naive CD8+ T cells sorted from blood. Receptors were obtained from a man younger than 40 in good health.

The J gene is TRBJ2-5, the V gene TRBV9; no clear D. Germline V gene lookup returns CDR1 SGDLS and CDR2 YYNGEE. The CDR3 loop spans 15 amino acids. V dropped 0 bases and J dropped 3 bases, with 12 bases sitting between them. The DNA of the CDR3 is TGTGCCAGCAGCGTAGTGGGCAGAGTCGAAGAGACCCAGTACTTC. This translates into CASSVVGRVEETQYF.

CDR3 protein: CASSGPYSSYEQYF. CDR3 in DNA: TGCGCCAGCAGTGGGCCGTACAGCTCCTACGAGCAGTACTTC. The gene calls are TRBV10-2 and TRBJ2-7; D is unresolved. CDR3 length equals 14 residues. CDR1 is WSHSY, CDR2 SAAADI, per germline. V dropped 4 bases and J dropped 0 bases, with 10 bases sitting between them.

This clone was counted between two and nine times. This chain's CDR3 is CASSTGVNTEAFF. In DNA, the CDR3 is TGTGCCAGCAGTACCGGAGTGAACACTGAAGCTTTCTTT. The chain joins TRBV6-5 to TRBJ1-1; the D is unclear. Germline CDR1 MNHEY, CDR2 SVGAGI. The CDR3 runs to 13 residues. Trimming cost V 5 bases and J 0 bases, with 7 bases left between them.

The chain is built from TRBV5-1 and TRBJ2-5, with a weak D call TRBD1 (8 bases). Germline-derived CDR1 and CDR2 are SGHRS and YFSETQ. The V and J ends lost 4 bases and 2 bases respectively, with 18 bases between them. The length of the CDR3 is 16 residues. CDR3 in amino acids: CASSPTTGGGQETQYF. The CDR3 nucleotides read TGCGCCAGCAGCCCTACAACAGGGGGGGGGCAAGAGACCCAGTACTTC.

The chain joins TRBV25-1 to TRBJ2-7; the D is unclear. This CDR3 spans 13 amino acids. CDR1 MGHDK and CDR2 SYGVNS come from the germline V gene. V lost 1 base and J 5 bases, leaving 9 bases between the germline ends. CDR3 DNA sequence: TGTGCCAGCAGTGAATTGGGCAGAGACGAGCAGTACTTC. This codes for CASSELGRDEQYF.

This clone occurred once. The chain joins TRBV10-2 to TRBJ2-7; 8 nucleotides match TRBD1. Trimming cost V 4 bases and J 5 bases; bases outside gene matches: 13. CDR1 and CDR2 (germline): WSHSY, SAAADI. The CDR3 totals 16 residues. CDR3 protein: CASSVPPGTGGNEQYF. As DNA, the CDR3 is TGCGCCAGCAGTGTCCCCCCCGGGACAGGAGGGAACGAGCAGTACTTC.

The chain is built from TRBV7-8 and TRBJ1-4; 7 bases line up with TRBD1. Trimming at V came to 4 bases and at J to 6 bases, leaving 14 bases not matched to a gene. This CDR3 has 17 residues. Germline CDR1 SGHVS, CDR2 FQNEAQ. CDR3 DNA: TGTGCCAGCAGCTCCCCGGCAGGGGGGCAGCGGGATGAAAAACTGTTTTTT. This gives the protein CASSSPAGGQRDEKLFF. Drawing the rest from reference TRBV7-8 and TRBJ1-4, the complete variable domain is GAGVSQSPRYKVAKRGQDVALRCDPISGHVSLFWYQQALGQGPEFLTYFQNEAQLDKSGLPSDRFFAERPEGSVSTLKIQRTQQEDSAVYLCASSSPAGGQRDEKLFFGSGTQLSVL.

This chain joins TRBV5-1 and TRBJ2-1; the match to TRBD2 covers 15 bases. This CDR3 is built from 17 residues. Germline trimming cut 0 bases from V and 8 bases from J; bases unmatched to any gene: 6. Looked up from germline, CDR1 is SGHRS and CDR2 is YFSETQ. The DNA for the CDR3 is TGCGCCAGCAGCTTGGAGGGACTAGCGGGAGGCTCGGATGAGCAGTTCTTC. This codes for CASSLEGLAGGSDEQFF.

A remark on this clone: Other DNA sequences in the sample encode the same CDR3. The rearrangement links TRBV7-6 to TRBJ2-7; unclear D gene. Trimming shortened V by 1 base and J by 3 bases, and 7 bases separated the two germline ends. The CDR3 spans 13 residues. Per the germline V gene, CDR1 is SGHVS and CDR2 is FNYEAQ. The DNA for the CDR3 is TGTGCCAGCAGCTTAGGGCCAGACTACGAGCAGTACTTC. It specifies CASSLGPDYEQYF.

The CDR3 DNA reads as TGCGCCAGCAGCCAAGAATGGGACGCTCTTTCCCAGTACTTC. Translated, it gives CASSQEWDALSQYF. The V gene is TRBV4-1, the J gene TRBJ2-5; D possibly uses TRBD1 or TRBD2 (5 bases each). V was pared by 0 bases and J by 9 bases, with 14 bases between. This CDR3 contains 14 residues. Germline V CDR1 and CDR2: MGHRA, YSYEKL.

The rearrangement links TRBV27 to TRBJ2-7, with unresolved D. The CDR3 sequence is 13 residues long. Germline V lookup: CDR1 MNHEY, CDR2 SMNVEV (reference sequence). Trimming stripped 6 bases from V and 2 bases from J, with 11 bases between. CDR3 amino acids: CASSAAPPYEQYF. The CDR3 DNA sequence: TGTGCCAGCAGCGCCGCCCCCCCCTACGAGCAGTACTTC.

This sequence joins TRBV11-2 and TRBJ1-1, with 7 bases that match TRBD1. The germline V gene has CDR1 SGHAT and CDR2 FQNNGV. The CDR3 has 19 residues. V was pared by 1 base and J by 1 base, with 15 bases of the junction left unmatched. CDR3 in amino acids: CASSLGTGRGQTPNTEAFF. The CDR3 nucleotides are TGTGCCAGCAGCTTAGGAACGGGGAGGGGACAGACACCGAACACTGAAGCTTTCTTT.

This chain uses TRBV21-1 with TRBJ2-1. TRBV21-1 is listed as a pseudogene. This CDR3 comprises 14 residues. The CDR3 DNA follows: TGTGCCAGCAGCGGGCGGTATAAGGCGAATGAGCAGTTCTTC. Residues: CASSGRYKANEQFF.

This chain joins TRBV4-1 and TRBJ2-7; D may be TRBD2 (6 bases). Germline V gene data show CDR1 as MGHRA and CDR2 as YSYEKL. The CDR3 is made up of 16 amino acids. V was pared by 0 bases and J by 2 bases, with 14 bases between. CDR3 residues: CASSQEFPGGAYEQYF. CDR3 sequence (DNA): TGCGCCAGCAGCCAAGAATTTCCCGGAGGGGCCTACGAGCAGTACTTC.